The sequence of this T cell receptor beta chain was determined in a study of tumor and adjacent non-tumor tissue in lung cancer. Study information: Stage I to III disease affected ten to eleven men and about five women aged about 31 to 85.

This sample's RNA came from whole unsorted tissue. TCRbeta libraries were built with three rounds of nested PCR, modified from ARM-PCR. TCRdb re-derived calls from the multiplex PCR reads in MiXCR, one entry per CDR3 protein. The sample includes about 110,000 distinct CDR3 sequences, around 75% of them seen just once. The study, taken as a whole, reports: Tumor tissue had significantly higher TCR diversity than normal lung. Tumor repertoires had a smaller top 100 clone share than normal lung.

Germline V lookup: CDR1 LGHNA, CDR2 YSLEER. The CDR3 runs to 14 residues. Trimming cost V 8 bases and J 10 bases; bases outside gene matches: 16. To note about this clonotype: Its specificity is unknown.

The sequence derives from a woman aged 55-70 years with non-small cell lung cancer. The chain links TRBV4-3 to TRBJ1-2, with TRBD1 identical over 7 bases. Sample: lung tumor tissue. The CDR3 DNA sequence: TGCGCCAGCGGGACAGAGCCCGGTTCTTCTGCCTACACCTTC. Translation gives CASGTEPGSSAYTF.